Listed below are T cell receptor beta chains from one sample, sequenced in a study of cytomegalovirus exposure and HLA in healthy donors. Produced via immunoSEQ multiplex PCR; TCRdb's table is partial and in-frame only. Among under 95,000 clones listed, roughly 90% were seen once. The sequencing input was PBMCs. The receptors here all came from a man under 40 in good health and CMV-seronegative. CDR3s include the opening cysteine and the closing phenylalanine or tryptophan. The D gene is left open where the match is weak. Where a row states a size, it is once, few, many or the class of an expanded clone; other rows omit it.

abundance	v_gene	d_gene	j_gene	CDR3nt	CDR3aa
NA	TRBV5-8	NA	TRBJ1-5	TGTGCCAGCAGATTTATCACGACAAGGGGGTGGAATCAGCCCCAGCATTTT	CASRFITTRGWNQPQHF
NA	TRBV5-1	NA	TRBJ2-7	TGCGCCAGCAGCCCGTCCTCCTACGAGCAGTACTTC	CASSPSSYEQYF
NA	TRBV5-1	TRBD1	TRBJ1-4	TGCGCCAGCAGCCTGACAGGGGGCCGGGAAAAACTGTTTTTT	CASSLTGGREKLFF
NA	TRBV2	TRBD1	TRBJ1-4	TGTGCCAGCAGTGAAGCGCGGACAGGGGATGAAAAACTGGTTTTT	CASSEARTGDEKLVF
NA	TRBV5-1	TRBD2	TRBJ2-5	TGCGCCAGCAGCTTGGCTCTAGCGGGACAAGAGACCCAGTACTTC	CASSLALAGQETQYF
once	TRBV28	TRBD1	TRBJ2-7	TGTGCCAGCAGTCACCTTCCCCGGGACAGGAGCTCCTACGAGCAGTACTTC	CASSHLPRDRSSYEQYF
NA	TRBV6-1	NA	TRBJ1-5	TGTGCCAGCAGTGAACTGAGGAGGGACCAGCCCCAGCATTTT	CASSELRRDQPQHF
NA	TRBV6-6	NA	TRBJ1-1	TGTGCCAGCACCCCCGGTCAGGAAGAAGCTTTCTTT	CASTPGQEEAFF
NA	TRBV29-1	NA	TRBJ2-5	TGCAGCGTCGTACTGAGGGAAGAGACCCAGTACTTC	CSVVLREETQYF
once	TRBV11-2	NA	TRBJ1-2	TGTGCCAGCAGCACCAACAGGGATGGGTATGACGGCTACACCTTC	CASSTNRDGYDGYTF
NA	TRBV28	NA	TRBJ1-1	TGTGCCAGCAGTTTATTTCCAATGAACACTGAAGCTTTCTTT	CASSLFPMNTEAFF
NA	TRBV12-5	TRBD2	TRBJ2-3	TGTGCTAGTGCTTCCGGCGGGGGGGGATCTACGCAGTATTTT	CASASGGGGSTQYF
once	TRBV28	TRBD2	TRBJ2-1	TGTGCCAGCAGTGACCGCCCAAACCTAGCGGGAGATGTATATGAGCAGTTCTTC	CASSDRPNLAGDVYEQFF
NA	TRBV10-2	NA	TRBJ1-5	TGCGCCGGTGCTGCAGATAGCAATCAGCCCCAGCATTTT	CAGAADSNQPQHF
NA	TRBV6-5	NA	TRBJ1-2	TGTGCCAGCAGTGAAGTCGTCAGCTATGGCTACACCTTC	CASSEVVSYGYTF
NA	TRBV19	TRBD1	TRBJ1-5	TGTGCCAGCGACGTCGGACAGGGCAATCAGCCCCAGCATTTT	CASDVGQGNQPQHF
NA	TRBV6-1	NA	TRBJ1-4	TGTGCCAGCAGTGGATCACCGGGAGGGGGAAGCTTTCTGAAAGAAAAACTGTTTTTT	CASSGSPGGGSFLKEKLFF
NA	TRBV5-1	NA	TRBJ1-4	TGCGCCAGCAGCTTTGACACATTAGATAAAAAACTGTTTTTT	CASSFDTLDKKLFF
NA	TRBV19	NA	TRBJ2-2	TGTGCCAGTATGGGATGGGAGGCCGGGGAGCTGTTTTTT	CASMGWEAGELFF
NA	TRBV6-5	TRBD1	TRBJ1-2	TGTGCCAGCAGATACGACAGGGTCAAGGATGGCTACACCTTC	CASRYDRVKDGYTF
NA	TRBV5-4	NA	TRBJ2-5	TGTGCCAGCAGCTCGCCAACACAAGAGACCCAGTACTTC	CASSSPTQETQYF
once	TRBV5-1	TRBD2	TRBJ2-1	TGCGCCAGCAGCCTGGGACTAGCGGGGGGTTTAGGCTCCTACAATGAGCAGTTCTTC	CASSLGLAGGLGSYNEQFF
once	TRBV18	NA	TRBJ1-4	TGTGCCAGCTCAAATAACTATGCAGGGGAAAAGAAACTGTTTTTT	CASSNNYAGEKKLFF
NA	TRBV7-3	TRBD2	TRBJ2-1	TGTGCCAGCAGCTTAACTATAGCGGGAGCTAAGTACAATGAGCAGTTCTTC	CASSLTIAGAKYNEQFF
NA	TRBV28	TRBD1	TRBJ2-7	TGTGCCAGCAGCCCCGGGGACAGGGGGGCCTACGAGCAGTACTTC	CASSPGDRGAYEQYF
NA	TRBV19	TRBD1	TRBJ2-2	TGTGCCAGTAGTATCACGGACAGGGGGAGGTACACCGGGGAGCTGTTTTTT	CASSITDRGRYTGELFF
NA	TRBV5-1	TRBD1	TRBJ2-2	TGCGCCAGCAGCGATCCAGGACAGGCGAACACCGGGGAGCTGTTTTTT	CASSDPGQANTGELFF
NA	TRBV5-5	TRBD1	TRBJ2-7	TGTGCCAGCAGCTCGATTCCCGGTGACAGGGGCTTCCACGAGCAGTACTTC	CASSSIPGDRGFHEQYF
NA	TRBV19	TRBD1	TRBJ2-7	TGTGCCAGTAGTAGAGATACAGGGGGCGGCGAGCAGTACTTC	CASSRDTGGGEQYF
NA	TRBV2	TRBD2	TRBJ2-1	TGTGCCAGCAGGGTGTTAGCGGGAGTGGATGAGCAGTTCTTC	CASRVLAGVDEQFF
NA	TRBV6-4	TRBD1	TRBJ2-1	TGTGCCAGCAGCCGATGGACAGGGAGCTCCTACAATGAGCAGTTCTTC	CASSRWTGSSYNEQFF
NA	TRBV28	NA	TRBJ1-5	TGTGCCAGCAGTTTATTCGGGGGGAGCAATCAGCCCCAGCATTTT	CASSLFGGSNQPQHF
once	TRBV5-1	TRBD2	TRBJ2-3	TGCGCCAGCGGGACTAGCGGGGGAGATACGCAGTATTTT	CASGTSGGDTQYF
NA	TRBV5-4	NA	TRBJ2-3	TGTGCCAGCAGCTTTCGTACAGGGATATCAGATACGCAGTATTTT	CASSFRTGISDTQYF
NA	TRBV5-1	NA	TRBJ2-3	TGCGCCACAGCGTTTGGGGCGTCAGATACGCAGTATTTT	CATAFGASDTQYF
NA	TRBV5-1	TRBD1	TRBJ2-5	TGCGCCAGCAGCGGACGGGACAGGAACTCCGCAGAGACCCAGTACTTC	CASSGRDRNSAETQYF
few	TRBV7-9	TRBD2	TRBJ2-7	TGTGCCAGCAGCTTAGTAGCGGGAGGAACATACGAGCAGTACTTC	CASSLVAGGTYEQYF
NA	TRBV27	TRBD2	TRBJ2-5	TGTGCCAGCATTTCGGGACTAGCGGGGACCGTCCAAGAGACCCAGTACTTC	CASISGLAGTVQETQYF
NA	TRBV28	NA	TRBJ1-5	TGTGCCAGCAATTTAGCCTCACTGAATCAGCCCCAGCATTTT	CASNLASLNQPQHF
NA	TRBV4-1	NA	TRBJ2-7	TGCGCCAGCAGCCAAGAGCTCTACTACGAGCAGTACTTC	CASSQELYYEQYF
NA	TRBV4-2	TRBD1	TRBJ1-5	TGTGCCAGCAGCCAAGGGACAGGGGGCTTAGGTCAGCCCCAGCATTTT	CASSQGTGGLGQPQHF
NA	TRBV10-1	NA	TRBJ2-2	TGCGCCAGCAGGGCAGGGACGAACACCGGGGAGCTGTTTTTT	CASRAGTNTGELFF
NA	TRBV6-6	NA	TRBJ1-1	TGTGCCAGCATTGGAGTCGTGGACACTGAAGCTTTCTTT	CASIGVVDTEAFF
NA	TRBV28	TRBD2	TRBJ2-7	TGTGCCAGCAGACTAGCGGGTAGCTCCTACGAGCAGTACTTC	CASRLAGSSYEQYF
NA	TRBV7-2	NA	TRBJ2-5	TGTGCCAGCAGCTTAGACAGTCCTACCCAGTACTTC	CASSLDSPTQYF
NA	TRBV28	NA	TRBJ2-1	TGTGCCAGCAGTTTAGAGGTTTTTGTGGAGCAGTTCTTC	CASSLEVFVEQFF
NA	TRBV5-1	NA	TRBJ2-5	TGCGCCAGCAGCTTGGCCGGTAGCGACCCGTACCAAGAGACCCAGTACTTC	CASSLAGSDPYQETQYF
NA	TRBV5-1	NA	TRBJ1-3	TGCGCCAGCAGCTTGGTCAGTGGGCCTGGAAACACCATATATTTT	CASSLVSGPGNTIYF
NA	TRBV4-1	TRBD1	TRBJ2-1	TGCGCCAGCAGCCAAGCAGGTTACGGGACAGGTTACAATGAGCAGTTCTTC	CASSQAGYGTGYNEQFF
once	TRBV5-1	TRBD1	TRBJ1-1	TGCGCCAGCAGCTCTCGACAGGGCTCGAATGAAGCTTTCTTT	CASSSRQGSNEAFF
NA	TRBV28	NA	TRBJ2-7	TGTGCCAGCACCATCGGGGGTAGCGGCACCTACGAGCAGTACTTC	CASTIGGSGTYEQYF
NA	TRBV18	TRBD2	TRBJ2-3	TGTGCCAGCTCTCCCAGACTAGCGGGGGGGACAGATACGCAGTATTTT	CASSPRLAGGTDTQYF
NA	TRBV7-2	TRBD1	TRBJ2-7	TGTGCCAGCAGGACAGGGGGAGACTCCTACGAGCAGTACTTC	CASRTGGDSYEQYF
once	TRBV7-9	NA	TRBJ1-1	TGTGCCAGCAGCTTAGTTTTAGGCGAGGAAGACACTGAAGCTTTCTTT	CASSLVLGEEDTEAFF
NA	TRBV7-8	TRBD2	TRBJ2-2	TGTGCCAGCAGCCAGCGAACTAGCGGAAACACCGGGGAGCTGTTTTTT	CASSQRTSGNTGELFF
once	TRBV4-2	NA	TRBJ1-5	TGTGCCAGCAGCCAAGATACAGGGACCCAAAGTCAGCCCCAGCATTTT	CASSQDTGTQSQPQHF
NA	TRBV2	NA	TRBJ2-3	TGTGCCAGCAGTGAAGCGCGGCGGACAGATACGCAGTATTTT	CASSEARRTDTQYF
NA	TRBV9	TRBD2	TRBJ2-3	TGTGCCAGCAGCGTAGGGGCTAGCGGGACCACAGATACGCAGTATTTT	CASSVGASGTTDTQYF
NA	TRBV7-9	NA	TRBJ2-1	TGTGCCAGCAGCTTAACAGCGGTGGAGTACAATGAGCAGTTCTTC	CASSLTAVEYNEQFF